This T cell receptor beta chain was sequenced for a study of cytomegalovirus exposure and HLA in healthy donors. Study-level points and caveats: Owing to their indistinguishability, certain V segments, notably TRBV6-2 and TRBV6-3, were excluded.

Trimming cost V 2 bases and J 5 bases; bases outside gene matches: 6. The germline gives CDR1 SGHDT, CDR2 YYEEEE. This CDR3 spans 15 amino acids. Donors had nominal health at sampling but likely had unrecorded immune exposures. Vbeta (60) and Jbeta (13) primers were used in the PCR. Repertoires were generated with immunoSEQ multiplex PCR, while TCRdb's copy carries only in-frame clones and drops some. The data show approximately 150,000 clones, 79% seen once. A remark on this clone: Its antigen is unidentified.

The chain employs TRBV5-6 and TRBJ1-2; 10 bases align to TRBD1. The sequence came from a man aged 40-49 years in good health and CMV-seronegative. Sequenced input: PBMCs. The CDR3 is CASSLAGTGVYGYTF. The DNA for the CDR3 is TGTGCCAGCAGCTTAGCTGGGACAGGGGTGTATGGCTACACCTTC.